The T cell receptor beta chain described here comes from a study of blood T cell repertoires in COVID-19. The overall study: From T cells, B-cell-depleted T cells, or PBMCs came the material, which was cDNA or gDNA.

How the authors handled the data: Amplifying reference gene primers gave estimates of nucleated cell counts. Sequencing was performed with immunoSEQ multiplex PCR; in TCRdb, only in-frame clones are kept and a portion is missing. The V and J calls and clone size are taken from that table; D and trimming were inferred from the DNA. The sample lists 120,000 or so clones, 88% occurring once. Sequencing was carried out using peripheral blood. This clonotype was sampled from a man aged 50-60 years with acute or convalescent COVID-19.

CDR3 protein: CASSGTLAGPYNEQFF. The CDR3 bases are TGTGCCAGTAGTGGGACGCTAGCGGGACCGTACAATGAGCAGTTCTTC. The chain couples TRBV19 to TRBJ2-1, with TRBD2 matching 9 bases. V was clipped by 5 bases and J by 4 bases; unmatched bases: 9. The CDR3 sequence is 16 residues long. Germline V lookup: CDR1 LNHDA, CDR2 SQIVND (reference sequence).